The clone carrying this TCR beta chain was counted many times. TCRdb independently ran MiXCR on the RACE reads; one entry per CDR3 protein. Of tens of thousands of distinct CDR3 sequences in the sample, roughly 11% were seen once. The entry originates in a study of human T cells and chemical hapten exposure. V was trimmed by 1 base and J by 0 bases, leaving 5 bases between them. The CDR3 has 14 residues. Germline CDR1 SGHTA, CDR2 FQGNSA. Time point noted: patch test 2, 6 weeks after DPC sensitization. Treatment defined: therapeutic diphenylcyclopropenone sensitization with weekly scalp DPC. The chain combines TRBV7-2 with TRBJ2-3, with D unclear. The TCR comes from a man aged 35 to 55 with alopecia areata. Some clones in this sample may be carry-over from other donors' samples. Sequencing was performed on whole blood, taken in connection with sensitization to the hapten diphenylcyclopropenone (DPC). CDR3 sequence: CASSLGLSTDTQYF. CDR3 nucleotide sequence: TGTGCCAGCAGCTTAGGACTGAGCACAGATACGCAGTATTTT.